Detailed here is one T cell receptor (beta chain). Its target is not known. This sample is drawn from a study of graft-versus-host responses after intestinal transplantation. Study-wide context: Recipients underwent multivisceral, liver-intestinal, or isolated intestinal transplants. Anti-thymocyte globulin induction, then tacrolimus and steroids for around three years, went to all recipients.

This CDR3 has 15 residues. The ends were cut back, 7 bases at V and 0 bases at J, with 16 bases in the middle. Germline V gene data show CDR1 as SGHDT and CDR2 as YYEEEE. Broader study findings: Recipient marrow contained GvH clones, some of which appeared first in ileum or blood.

Sequencing was performed with immunoSEQ multiplex PCR; in TCRdb, only in-frame clones are kept and a portion is missing. The data hold tens of thousands of clones, with 91% observed a single time. The sample here was unstimulated CD4+ T cells sorted from spleen or lymph node cells, taken before intestinal transplant. The V and J genes are TRBV5-6 and TRBJ2-5; perhaps TRBD1 as D (6 bases). The source of this sequence is a human donor who received an intestinal transplant. This chain's CDR3 is CASALGRGYQETQYF. CDR3 in DNA: TGTGCCAGCGCGCTCGGTAGGGGGTACCAAGAGACCCAGTACTTC. Full variable domain (rest looked up from reference TRBV5-6 and TRBJ2-5): DAGVTQSPTHLIKTRGQQVTLRCSPKSGHDTVSWYQQALGQGPQFIFQYYEEEERQRGNFPDRFSGHQFPNYSSELNVNALLLGDSALYLCASALGRGYQETQYFGPGTRLLVL.